Shown below are 2 T cell receptor beta chains from a single sample sequenced in a study of tissue T cells after allogeneic stem cell transplantation. Only in-frame clones appear in the TCRdb table, and some are missing; sequencing was by immunoSEQ multiplex PCR. The sample records roughly 6,800 clones, 45% to 50% being singletons. Time point of the sample: mouse harvest day 7 after allogeneic transplant. Each mouse received 10^7 T-cell-depleted marrow cells plus 10^6 splenic CD5+ T cells by tail vein. The sequencing input was gut tissue. These receptor sequences come from a female BALB/c mouse given C57BL/6 T cells with graft-versus-host disease after an allogeneic hematopoietic cell transplant.

Points on this clone: Gene names are mouse gene names. The CDR3 is cut off 1 residue early in the read; its end comes from the germline J gene. The rearrangement links TRBV1 to TRBJ1-6; no reliable D call. TRBJ1-6 is an ORF, with its function uncertain. CDR3 size: 14 residues. Germline V gene sequence: CDR1 NSQYPW, CDR2 LRSPGD (reference sequence). V was trimmed by 3 bases and J by 0 bases, leaving 3 bases between them. The CDR3 loop is CTCSALSYNSPLYF. Partial CDR3 DNA: TGCACCTGCAGTGCGCTTTCCTATAATTCGCCCCTCTAC.

The table lists this clone with a few counts. The gene names here belong to mouse. The sequence runs out 1 residue before the end of the CDR3; the remainder is reconstructed from the germline J gene. V is TRBV26 and J is TRBJ2-7, with D possibly called TRBD1 or TRBD2 (5 bases each). The V and J ends lost 3 bases and 2 bases respectively, with 8 bases between them. This CDR3 spans 13 amino acids. Germline lookup yields CDR1 KGHPV and CDR2 FQNQEV (reference sequence). CDR3 sequence reads: CASSLRDPYEQYF. CDR3 bases read: TGTGCCAGCAGTCTCCGGGACCCCTATGAACAGTAC.